This TCR beta chain was recovered during a study of cytomegalovirus exposure and HLA in healthy donors. Study-level findings and limits: HLA restriction was apparent for most CMV-associated TCR beta chains in a later analysis. Previous analysis showed most TCR beta V segments were productive about 87% or about 30% of the time.

The primer mix had 60 Vbeta and 13 Jbeta primers. The assay was immunoSEQ multiplex PCR, and TCRdb's table has in-frame clones only and misses some. The repertoire holds 65,000 to 90,000 clones, with approximately 72% as singletons. In germline, CDR1 is MDHEN, CDR2 SYDVKM. The CDR3 loop spans 18 amino acids. The V gene end was trimmed by 4 bases and the J gene end by 0 bases; junction bases not matched to a gene: 8. Notes on this clone: Its antigen is still unknown.

At collection, donors were nominally healthy, but unrecorded immune exposures were probable. The sample consisted of PBMCs. The rearrangement links TRBV28 to TRBJ2-6, with 8 bases matching TRBD2. The clonotype comes from a woman between 40 and 50 years old in good health and CMV-seropositive. CDR3 in amino acids: CASSSPGGARSGANVLTF. The CDR3 nucleotides are TGTGCCAGCAGTTCCCCGGGAGGGGCCCGCTCTGGGGCCAACGTCCTGACTTTC. Based on the CDR3 plus reference TRBV28 and TRBJ2-6, the full variable domain is DVKVTQSSRYLVKRTGEKVFLECVQDMDHENMFWYRQDPGLGLRLIYFSYDVKMKEKGDIPEGYSVSREKKERFSLILESASTNQTSMYLCASSSPGGARSGANVLTFGAGSRLTVL.